This T cell receptor beta chain was observed in a study of shared clonotypes between healthy human individuals. The study, taken as a whole, reports: The genetic and exposure-history diversity represented was limited by few donors.

At the deep level, the assay was run. Profiled with immunoSEQ multiplex PCR; TCRdb holds only in-frame clones, not every one. Here the sample spans a few hundred thousand clones, roughly 78% being singletons. Regarding this clone: Its matching antigen is unknown.

CDR3 length equals 14 residues. Per germline, CDR1 SGHTA and CDR2 FQGNSA. With 3 bases removed from V and 2 bases from J, the gap between germline ends came to 9 bases. The receptor's source is a woman between 40 and 55 years old in good health. Some clones in this sample may be carry-over from other donors' samples. The sample taken for sequencing was PBMCs. The V gene is TRBV7-2, the J gene TRBJ2-3; the D is unclear. In DNA, the CDR3 is TGTGCCAGCAGCTTGCCGGTTAACACAGATACGCAGTATTTT. Amino acids: CASSLPVNTDTQYF.